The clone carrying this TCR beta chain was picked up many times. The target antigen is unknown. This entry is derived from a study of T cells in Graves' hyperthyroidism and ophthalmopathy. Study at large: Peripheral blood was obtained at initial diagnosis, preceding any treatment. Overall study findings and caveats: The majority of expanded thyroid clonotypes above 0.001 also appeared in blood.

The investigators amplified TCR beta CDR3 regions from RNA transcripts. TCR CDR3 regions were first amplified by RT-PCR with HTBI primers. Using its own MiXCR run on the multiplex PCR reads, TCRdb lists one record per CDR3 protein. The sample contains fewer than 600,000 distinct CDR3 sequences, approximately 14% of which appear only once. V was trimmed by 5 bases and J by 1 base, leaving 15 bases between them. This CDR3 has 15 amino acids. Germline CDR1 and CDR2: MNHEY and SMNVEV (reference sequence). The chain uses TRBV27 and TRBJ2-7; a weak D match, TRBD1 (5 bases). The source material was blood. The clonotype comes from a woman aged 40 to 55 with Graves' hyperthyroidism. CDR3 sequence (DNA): TGTGCCAGCAGTCTCCAGGGTGAACAATCCTACGAGCAGTACTTC. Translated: CASSLQGEQSYEQYF.